This is a list of T cell receptor beta chains from one sample in a study of control samples from healthy donors and cancer patients. TCRdb's copy holds only in-frame clones and misses some; the assay was immunoSEQ multiplex PCR. The sample includes 140,000 to 150,000 clones, approximately 93% of them seen just once. The sample comprised blood. These TCRs come from a man aged 18-30 years in good health. Both conserved end residues are part of each CDR3. Each record gives: J gene, V gene, D gene, CDR3 DNA, CDR3 protein. The D gene is left open where the match is weak.

TRBJ1-2,TRBV7-2,NA,TGTGCCAGCAGCTTAGAGACAACCAGGGTGTTCTATGGCTACACCTTC,CASSLETTRVFYGYTF
TRBJ2-3,TRBV6-6,NA,TGTGCCAGCAGTCCCCAGCGCCCCATGGGAGATACGCAGTATTTT,CASSPQRPMGDTQYF
TRBJ1-6,TRBV6-2/TRBV6-3,NA,TGTGCCAGCAGTTTTGGACGGATAAAGTATAATTCACCCCTCCACTTT,CASSFGRIKYNSPLHF
TRBJ2-7,TRBV9,NA,TGTGCCAGCAGCGTAGTACCAGGGGAGGGCTCCTTC,CASSVVPGEGSF
TRBJ1-5,TRBV5-6,NA,TGTGCCAGCAGCTTGCGCAGGTCTAGCAATCAGCCCCAGCATTTT,CASSLRRSSNQPQHF
TRBJ1-2,TRBV19,NA,TGTGCCAGTAGTATAGGCAGCGACTATGGCTACACCTTC,CASSIGSDYGYTF
TRBJ1-5,TRBV28,NA,TGTGCCAGCAGTTTTGTGCAAAATGGGCAGCCCCAGCATTTT,CASSFVQNGQPQHF
TRBJ2-3,TRBV30,NA,TGTGCCTGGAGCGCTCACCCGGCACCCTGGGATACGCAGTATTTT,CAWSAHPAPWDTQYF
TRBJ2-1,TRBV7-7,NA,TGTGCTAGCAGCCCTGAGGTATCCGACGTAGTTGAGCAGTTCTTC,CASSPEVSDVVEQFF
TRBJ2-7,TRBV28,NA,TGTGCCAGCGCCGCCACTCGCGAGCAGTACTTC,CASAATREQYF
TRBJ1-2,TRBV5-1,NA,TGCGCCAGCAGCCTGAGGGCAGACGATAACTATGGCTACACCTTC,CASSLRADDNYGYTF